A selection of T cell receptor beta chains follows, all from one sample in a study of CD8+ T cells in alopecia areata. The protocol was immunoSEQ multiplex PCR, while the TCRdb copy is restricted to in-frame clones and leaves out a portion. The sample has roughly 200,000 clones; 40% to 45% are singletons. Sequenced material: CD4+ T cells sorted from blood, taken between weeks 36 and 40, from a patient treated with tofacitinib. The receptor set was obtained from a human donor with alopecia areata. Both conserved end residues are part of each CDR3. A D gene is named only where the DNA matches it firmly. Size is stated for part of the rows, as once, few or many counts, or as a class when the clone is expanded.

v_call: TRBV20-1; clone_size: NA; j_call: TRBJ2-5; d_call: NA; cdr3_aa: CSARWRETQYF; cdr3_nt: TGCAGTGCTAGATGGCGAGAGACCCAGTACTTC
v_call: TRBV5-4; clone_size: few; j_call: TRBJ2-7; d_call: NA; cdr3_aa: CASSSGWNRPGYEQYF; cdr3_nt: TGTGCCAGCAGCTCCGGATGGAACAGGCCGGGCTACGAGCAGTACTTC
v_call: TRBV29-1; clone_size: few; j_call: TRBJ2-3; d_call: NA; cdr3_aa: CSVTPWGGVGTDTQYF; cdr3_nt: TGCAGCGTGACCCCATGGGGCGGGGTTGGCACAGATACGCAGTATTTT
v_call: TRBV6-6; clone_size: NA; j_call: TRBJ1-2; d_call: TRBD1; cdr3_aa: CASRGQGGNYGYTF; cdr3_nt: TGTGCCAGCAGAGGACAGGGAGGGAACTATGGCTACACCTTC
v_call: TRBV5-1; clone_size: NA; j_call: TRBJ1-1; d_call: NA; cdr3_aa: CASSLASLNTEAFF; cdr3_nt: TGCGCCAGCAGCTTGGCATCGCTGAACACTGAAGCTTTCTTT
v_call: TRBV5-1; clone_size: few; j_call: TRBJ2-6; d_call: NA; cdr3_aa: CASSEFQSSGANVLTF; cdr3_nt: TGCGCCAGCAGCGAGTTCCAGAGCTCTGGGGCCAACGTCCTGACTTTC
v_call: TRBV4-2; clone_size: NA; j_call: TRBJ2-7; d_call: NA; cdr3_aa: CASSQDQGDEQYF; cdr3_nt: TGTGCCAGCAGCCAAGATCAGGGTGACGAGCAGTACTTC
v_call: TRBV5-1; clone_size: once; j_call: TRBJ2-1; d_call: NA; cdr3_aa: CASSLGAGFDEQFF; cdr3_nt: TGCGCCAGCAGCTTGGGTGCGGGGTTTGATGAGCAGTTCTTC
v_call: TRBV2; clone_size: few; j_call: TRBJ1-1; d_call: NA; cdr3_aa: CASTQALPTEAFF; cdr3_nt: TGTGCCAGCACCCAGGCTCTCCCCACTGAAGCTTTCTTT
v_call: TRBV28; clone_size: NA; j_call: TRBJ1-4; d_call: NA; cdr3_aa: CASSLSLGAANEKLFF; cdr3_nt: TGTGCCAGCAGTTTATCTCTGGGGGCGGCTAATGAAAAACTGTTTTTT
v_call: TRBV23-1; clone_size: NA; j_call: TRBJ1-1; d_call: TRBD1; cdr3_aa: CASSQSFEGQQNTEAFF; cdr3_nt: TGCGCCAGCAGTCAATCCTTCGAGGGACAGCAGAACACTGAAGCTTTCTTT
v_call: TRBV6-1; clone_size: NA; j_call: TRBJ1-5; d_call: NA; cdr3_aa: CASSEAFSALGNQPQHF; cdr3_nt: TGTGCCAGCAGTGAAGCGTTTTCCGCGTTAGGCAATCAGCCCCAGCATTTT
v_call: TRBV30; clone_size: NA; j_call: TRBJ1-5; d_call: TRBD1; cdr3_aa: CAWSVGTGNQPQHF; cdr3_nt: TGTGCCTGGAGTGTGGGGACAGGGAATCAGCCCCAGCATTTT
v_call: TRBV25-1; clone_size: NA; j_call: TRBJ1-3; d_call: NA; cdr3_aa: CASSEIGLSSGNTIYF; cdr3_nt: TGTGCCAGCAGTGAAATTGGCCTTTCCTCTGGAAACACCATATATTTT
v_call: TRBV5-1; clone_size: few; j_call: TRBJ2-2; d_call: NA; cdr3_aa: CASSLDRGNTGELFF; cdr3_nt: TGCGCCAGCAGCTTGGATCGGGGAAACACCGGGGAGCTGTTTTTT
v_call: TRBV7-9; clone_size: few; j_call: TRBJ1-2; d_call: NA; cdr3_aa: CASSLAATELGYTF; cdr3_nt: TGTGCCAGCAGCTTAGCCGCGACTGAGTTGGGCTACACCTTC
v_call: TRBV19; clone_size: NA; j_call: TRBJ2-5; d_call: NA; cdr3_aa: CASSILGDYQETQYF; cdr3_nt: TGTGCCAGTAGTATACTGGGGGACTACCAAGAGACCCAGTACTTC
v_call: TRBV6-5; clone_size: few; j_call: TRBJ1-1; d_call: NA; cdr3_aa: CASSTSRGTEAFF; cdr3_nt: TGTGCCAGCAGTACCTCCAGGGGCACTGAAGCTTTCTTT
v_call: TRBV15; clone_size: few; j_call: TRBJ2-1; d_call: NA; cdr3_aa: CATSTRPGPSYNEQFF; cdr3_nt: TGTGCCACCAGCACCCGGCCGGGGCCTTCCTACAATGAGCAGTTCTTC
v_call: TRBV14; clone_size: NA; j_call: TRBJ1-1; d_call: NA; cdr3_aa: CASSLRPFTEAFF; cdr3_nt: TGTGCCAGCAGCCTCCGTCCCTTCACTGAAGCTTTCTTT
v_call: TRBV30; clone_size: NA; j_call: TRBJ1-5; d_call: NA; cdr3_aa: CACSGGAVNQPQHF; cdr3_nt: TGTGCCTGTTCCGGGGGAGCAGTCAATCAGCCCCAGCATTTT
v_call: TRBV29-1; clone_size: NA; j_call: TRBJ2-1; d_call: TRBD2; cdr3_aa: CSAPGLAGFNEQFF; cdr3_nt: TGCAGCGCTCCGGGACTAGCGGGTTTCAATGAGCAGTTCTTC
v_call: TRBV29-1; clone_size: NA; j_call: TRBJ2-7; d_call: TRBD1; cdr3_aa: CSVARQGEYF; cdr3_nt: TGCAGCGTTGCCCGGCAGGGGGAGTACTTC
v_call: TRBV4-3; clone_size: few; j_call: TRBJ1-1; d_call: NA; cdr3_aa: CASSQAFAGINTEAFF; cdr3_nt: TGCGCCAGCAGCCAAGCGTTTGCAGGGATTAACACTGAAGCTTTCTTT
v_call: TRBV7-2; clone_size: many; j_call: TRBJ2-2; d_call: NA; cdr3_aa: CASSFRHESGELFF; cdr3_nt: TGTGCCAGCAGCTTCCGTCATGAAAGCGGGGAGCTGTTTTTT
v_call: TRBV30; clone_size: NA; j_call: TRBJ2-5; d_call: NA; cdr3_aa: CAWSGGTPETQYF; cdr3_nt: TGTGCCTGGAGTGGGGGCACCCCAGAGACCCAGTACTTC
v_call: TRBV5-1; clone_size: NA; j_call: TRBJ2-7; d_call: TRBD1; cdr3_aa: CASSSAGGYEQYF; cdr3_nt: TGCGCCAGCAGCTCGGCAGGGGGCTACGAGCAGTACTTC
v_call: TRBV29-1; clone_size: NA; j_call: TRBJ2-5; d_call: TRBD2; cdr3_aa: CSVTAGGETQYF; cdr3_nt: TGCAGCGTCACTGCCGGGGGGGAGACCCAGTACTTC
v_call: TRBV6-5; clone_size: once; j_call: TRBJ2-1; d_call: NA; cdr3_aa: CASSPGSYNEQFF; cdr3_nt: TGTGCCAGCAGCCCGGGCAGCTACAATGAGCAGTTCTTC
v_call: TRBV7-8; clone_size: many; j_call: TRBJ2-5; d_call: NA; cdr3_aa: CASSLARVLATQYF; cdr3_nt: TGTGCCAGCAGCTTAGCAAGGGTTTTGGCGACCCAGTACTTC
v_call: TRBV4-2; clone_size: NA; j_call: TRBJ2-7; d_call: NA; cdr3_aa: CASSQEGDEQYF; cdr3_nt: TGTGCCAGCAGCCAAGAAGGGGACGAGCAGTACTTC
v_call: TRBV5-1; clone_size: NA; j_call: TRBJ2-1; d_call: TRBD2; cdr3_aa: CASSGRGTSGPGEHNEQFF; cdr3_nt: TGCGCCAGCAGCGGACGCGGGACTAGCGGGCCAGGGGAGCACAATGAGCAGTTCTTC
v_call: TRBV19; clone_size: few; j_call: TRBJ1-3; d_call: NA; cdr3_aa: CATKRAPGSGNTIYF; cdr3_nt: TGTGCCACCAAGAGGGCCCCAGGCTCTGGAAACACCATATATTTT
v_call: TRBV5-1; clone_size: NA; j_call: TRBJ2-6; d_call: NA; cdr3_aa: CASSATFAGANVLTF; cdr3_nt: TGCGCCAGCAGCGCAACGTTCGCTGGGGCCAACGTCCTGACTTTC
v_call: TRBV19; clone_size: NA; j_call: TRBJ1-5; d_call: NA; cdr3_aa: CASSIIPQPQHF; cdr3_nt: TGTGCCAGTAGTATAATCCCTCAGCCCCAGCATTTT
v_call: TRBV7-7; clone_size: NA; j_call: TRBJ2-6; d_call: NA; cdr3_aa: CASSLHSTGANVLTF; cdr3_nt: TGTGCTAGCAGCCTCCATTCCACCGGGGCCAACGTCCTGACTTTC
v_call: TRBV30; clone_size: few; j_call: TRBJ1-3; d_call: NA; cdr3_aa: CAWTEGPLGNTIYF; cdr3_nt: TGTGCCTGGACGGAAGGACCTCTTGGAAACACCATATATTTT
v_call: TRBV5-1; clone_size: few; j_call: TRBJ2-7; d_call: NA; cdr3_aa: CASSPELAYEQYF; cdr3_nt: TGCGCCAGCAGCCCAGAACTAGCCTACGAGCAGTACTTC
v_call: TRBV28; clone_size: NA; j_call: TRBJ2-1; d_call: NA; cdr3_aa: CASMPLLALSSYNEQFF; cdr3_nt: TGTGCCAGCATGCCGCTCCTGGCCCTGAGCTCCTACAATGAGCAGTTCTTC
v_call: TRBV6-5; clone_size: NA; j_call: TRBJ2-2; d_call: TRBD1; cdr3_aa: CASSWDSGELFF; cdr3_nt: TGTGCCAGCAGTTGGGACAGCGGGGAGCTGTTTTTT
v_call: TRBV6-1; clone_size: NA; j_call: TRBJ2-1; d_call: NA; cdr3_aa: CACSEGTSYNEQFF; cdr3_nt: TGTGCCTGCAGTGAGGGCACCTCCTACAATGAGCAGTTCTTC
v_call: TRBV9; clone_size: NA; j_call: TRBJ2-5; d_call: TRBD2; cdr3_aa: CASSPGLELRETQYF; cdr3_nt: TGTGCCAGCTCTCCGGGACTAGAACTAAGGGAGACCCAGTACTTC
v_call: TRBV9; clone_size: few; j_call: TRBJ2-7; d_call: NA; cdr3_aa: CASSVAGILGYEQYF; cdr3_nt: TGTGCCAGCAGCGTAGCAGGCATATTGGGTTACGAGCAGTACTTC
v_call: TRBV28; clone_size: few; j_call: TRBJ2-7; d_call: NA; cdr3_aa: CASSFSSYEQYF; cdr3_nt: TGTGCCAGCAGTTTCAGTAGTTACGAGCAGTACTTC
v_call: TRBV5-1; clone_size: many; j_call: TRBJ1-1; d_call: NA; cdr3_aa: CASSLEGRTAAFF; cdr3_nt: TGCGCCAGCAGCTTGGAGGGACGGACTGCAGCTTTCTTT
v_call: TRBV4-3; clone_size: many; j_call: TRBJ2-3; d_call: NA; cdr3_aa: CASSQLRLDKTDTQYF; cdr3_nt: TGCGCCAGCAGCCAACTAAGACTAGATAAGACAGATACGCAGTATTTT
v_call: TRBV6-6; clone_size: NA; j_call: TRBJ2-5; d_call: NA; cdr3_aa: CASSPEETQYF; cdr3_nt: TGTGCCAGCAGTCCCGAAGAGACCCAGTACTTC
v_call: TRBV29-1; clone_size: NA; j_call: TRBJ2-5; d_call: NA; cdr3_aa: CSVAKGGTLRGETQYF; cdr3_nt: TGCAGCGTTGCGAAGGGGGGAACCCTCCGTGGAGAGACCCAGTACTTC
v_call: TRBV7-3; clone_size: NA; j_call: TRBJ2-7; d_call: TRBD2; cdr3_aa: CASSPGLAGGLYEQYF; cdr3_nt: TGTGCCAGCAGCCCAGGACTAGCGGGAGGGCTCTACGAGCAGTACTTC
v_call: TRBV9; clone_size: few; j_call: TRBJ1-2; d_call: NA; cdr3_aa: CASSVAPGDNYGYTF; cdr3_nt: TGTGCCAGCAGCGTAGCCCCCGGGGATAACTATGGCTACACCTTC
v_call: TRBV30; clone_size: NA; j_call: TRBJ2-2; d_call: NA; cdr3_aa: CAWSKGNTGELFF; cdr3_nt: TGTGCCTGGAGCAAAGGCAACACCGGGGAGCTGTTTTTT
v_call: TRBV11-2; clone_size: few; j_call: TRBJ2-2; d_call: NA; cdr3_aa: CASTKGGWTGELFF; cdr3_nt: TGTGCCAGCACCAAGGGGGGTTGGACCGGGGAGCTGTTTTTT
v_call: TRBV5-4; clone_size: NA; j_call: TRBJ2-3; d_call: NA; cdr3_aa: CASSPPGVAGTDTQYF; cdr3_nt: TGTGCCAGCAGCCCCCCCGGGGTGGCGGGCACAGATACGCAGTATTTT
v_call: TRBV1; clone_size: NA; j_call: TRBJ1-1; d_call: NA; cdr3_aa: CTSSQDQGFNTEAFF; cdr3_nt: TGCACCAGCAGCCAAGATCAGGGTTTTAACACTGAAGCTTTCTTT
v_call: TRBV9; clone_size: few; j_call: TRBJ1-2; d_call: NA; cdr3_aa: CASSVVQNYGYTF; cdr3_nt: TGTGCCAGCAGCGTAGTTCAAAACTATGGCTACACCTTC
v_call: TRBV27; clone_size: NA; j_call: TRBJ2-4; d_call: NA; cdr3_aa: CASREGGAKNIQYF; cdr3_nt: TGTGCCAGTAGGGAGGGGGGCGCCAAAAACATTCAGTACTTC